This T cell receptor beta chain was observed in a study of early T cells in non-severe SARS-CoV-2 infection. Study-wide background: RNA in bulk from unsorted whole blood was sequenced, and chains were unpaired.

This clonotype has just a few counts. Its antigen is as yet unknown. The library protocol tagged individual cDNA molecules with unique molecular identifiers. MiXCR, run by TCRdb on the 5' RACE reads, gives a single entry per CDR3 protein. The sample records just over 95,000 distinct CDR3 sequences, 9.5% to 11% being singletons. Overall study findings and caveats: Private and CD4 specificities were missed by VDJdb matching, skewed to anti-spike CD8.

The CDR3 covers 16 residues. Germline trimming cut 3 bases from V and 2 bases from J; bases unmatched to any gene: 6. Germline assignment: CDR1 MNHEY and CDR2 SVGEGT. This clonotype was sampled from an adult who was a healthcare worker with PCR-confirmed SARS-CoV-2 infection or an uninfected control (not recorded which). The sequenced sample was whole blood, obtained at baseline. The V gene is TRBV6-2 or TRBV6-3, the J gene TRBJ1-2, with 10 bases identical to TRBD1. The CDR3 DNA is TGTGCCAGCAGTTATTCGTCGGGACAGGGGAACTATGGCTACACCTTC. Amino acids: CASSYSSGQGNYGYTF.